This T cell receptor beta chain derives from a study of control samples from healthy donors and cancer patients. Trimming left V 5 bases short and J 4 bases short, with 14 bases between. Germline CDR1 is SGHAT and CDR2 is FQNNGV. This CDR3 has 14 amino acids. The table came from immunoSEQ multiplex PCR; TCRdb's copy has only in-frame clones and leaves some out. The sample lists roughly 200,000 clones, roughly 93% occurring once. The J gene is TRBJ1-2, the V gene TRBV11-2, with D possibly TRBD1 on 5 matching bases. This receptor was identified in a man younger than 35 in good health. The sample was blood. The DNA of the CDR3 is TGTGCCAGCAGCCCGGACACGTCTGGCTATGGCTACACCTTC. It encodes CASSPDTSGYGYTF.